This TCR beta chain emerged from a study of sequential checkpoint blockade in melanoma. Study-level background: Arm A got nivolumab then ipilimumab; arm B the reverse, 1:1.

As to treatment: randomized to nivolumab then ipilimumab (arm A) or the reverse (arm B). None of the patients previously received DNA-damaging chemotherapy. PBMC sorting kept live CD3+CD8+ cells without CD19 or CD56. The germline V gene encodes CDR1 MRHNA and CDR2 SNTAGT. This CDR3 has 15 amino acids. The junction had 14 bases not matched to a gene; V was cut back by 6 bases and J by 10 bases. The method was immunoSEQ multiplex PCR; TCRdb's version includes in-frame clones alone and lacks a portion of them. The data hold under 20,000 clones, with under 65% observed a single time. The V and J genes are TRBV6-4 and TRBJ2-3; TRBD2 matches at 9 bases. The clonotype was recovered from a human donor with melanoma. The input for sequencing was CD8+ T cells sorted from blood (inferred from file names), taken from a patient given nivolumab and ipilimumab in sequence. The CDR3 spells CASRPTSGLSEAQYF. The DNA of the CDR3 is TGTGCCAGCAGACCGACTAGCGGCCTTTCGGAAGCGCAGTATTTT.